The source of this T cell receptor (beta chain) is a study of vaccination effects on CD4 cells after COVID-19 (dated by TCRdb to the early 2020s). Looking at the study overall: Each participant received two doses of an mRNA SARS-CoV-2 vaccine, either BNT162b2 or mRNA-1273. SARS-CoV-2 spike-specific CD4+ TCR repertoires were compared before and after mRNA vaccination in COVID-19 convalescent patients and in infection-naive vaccine recipients. The full study included some eleven COVID-19 convalescent patients and several SARS-CoV-2-naive healthy vaccine recipients. Cultures from other donors in the study were sequenced using the Oncomine TCR Beta short-read assay on an Illumina iSeq 100. What the work shows at the level of the full study, not this receptor alone: Only a small number of convalescent patients were included, and no early post-infection timepoints were available, which limited the study. At late post-vaccination timepoints, both infection-induced and vaccine-induced clones showed marked clonal contraction, consistent with waning T cell responses. Among healthy vaccine recipients, nearly all vaccine-induced clones were SARS-CoV-2 mono-reactive, and only 1 of 255 was cross-reactive with common cold coronaviruses.

The CDR3 holds 21 amino acids from the cysteine to the phenylalanine. Kept here is only the CDR3 DNA, which spans 63 bases and is read in frame from base 1. To identify antigen-specific CD4+ T cell clonotypes by their expansion, the ViraFEST assay first stimulated PBMC with viral peptide pools and then applied TCR sequencing. After roughly 11 days of culture, CD4+ T cells were isolated with the EasySep CD4+ T cell isolation kit. None of the healthy vaccine recipients had a prior SARS-CoV-2 infection, which was confirmed by nucleocapsid antibody tests that came back negative both before and after vaccination. A few million PBMC per well were cultured with 8.5 to 10 ug/ml peptides in IMDM containing 5% human AB serum, around 10 IU/ml IL-2 and gentamicin. On days 3 and 7, half of the culture medium was replaced with fresh IL-2-containing medium. Unless noted otherwise, every peptide stimulation condition was grown in triplicate wells. Using Ficoll-Paque Plus gradient centrifugation, PBMC were separated from whole blood and then either used fresh or cryopreserved at -140C. Overlapping peptide pools spanned the spike proteins of SARS-CoV-2 and the common cold coronaviruses HCoV-NL63, HCoV-OC43 and HCoV-229E. The QIAamp micro DNA kit was used to extract genomic DNA from the cultured CD4+ T cells.

Library generation was performed with the immunoSEQ multiplex PCR assay. DNA from the cultured and isolated CD4+ T cells underwent TCR beta CDR3 sequencing. Concerning the study's data processing: Non-productive TCR sequences were removed and reads were trimmed to the CDR3 region, keeping CDR3s of at least 7 amino acids. The MANAFEST web app was used to pick out antigen-specific clonotypes by comparing their expansion in peptide wells with that in reference cultures. Positive clones required FDR<0.05 expansion versus reference and all other wells, odds ratio above 5, and frequency above 0.1% in two replicate wells. Cross-reactive clonotypes were defined as significantly expanded in SARS-CoV-2 spike wells and in at least one common cold coronavirus spike condition. Using the stringdist R package, CDR3 similarity was measured by Levenshtein distance, and unrooted trees were constructed with ape in R 3.6.1. This immuneACCESS table, as held by TCRdb, lists in-frame sequences with V and J called but not all clones. Of the missing ones, under half trace to an unresolved V gene in checked studies; the others have no known cause. The V and J calls and the clone size are those of that table, but D and trimming were determined from the DNA. A total of some 41,000 clones appear in this sample, around 77% of them only once. In total, the top ten clones hold roughly 10% of the sample.

This clone appeared a single time. There is no known antigen for this receptor. No quality values exist for individual bases; no much larger clone is one base distant. The sequencing used CD4+ T cells from PBMCs cultured with SARS-CoV-2 spike peptides, collected before COVID-19 vaccination. The sample's cell subset or site label, decoded: SARS-CoV-2 spike overlapping peptide pool stimulation. The sequence was obtained from a human donor who received a COVID-19 vaccine. The chain is encoded by TRBV12-2 joined to TRBJ1-5. TRBV12-2 is a pseudogene. The DNA sequence reads TGTGCAAGTCGCTTAGCGCATATATTCGAGGACCCCCTGGATAGCAATCAGCCCCAGCATTTT. The translation is CASRLAHIFEDPLDSNQPQHF.